A single sample gave rise to the 2 T cell receptor beta chains below, sequenced in a study of regulatory T cells in long-lasting Graves disease. Specified time point: newly diagnosed GD, antithyroid drugs for less than 3 months. PBMC-derived RNA was used for the TCR library. Arm-PCR of CDR3 regions and iRepertoire HTBI primers were the basis on which TCR beta libraries were built. TCRdb re-called the multiplex PCR reads with MiXCR, one entry per CDR3 protein. Of approximately 400,000 distinct CDR3 sequences listed, about 16% are singletons. This same sample was also taken into another study, of T cells in Graves' hyperthyroidism and ophthalmopathy.

The sample was peripheral blood mononuclear cells (PBMCs), taken at new diagnosis, from a patient treated with antithyroid drugs. The receptors come from a woman aged 30 to 39 with Graves disease.

This clonotype was seen a few times. This sequence joins TRBV5-1 and TRBJ1-2; 8 bases map to TRBD1. The germline CDR1 and CDR2 sequences are SGHRS and YFSETQ. Trimming removed 0 bases from V and 7 bases from J; junction bases left unmatched: 2. The CDR3 length is 13 residues. The CDR3 spells CASSLAGTGGYTF. CDR3 in DNA: TGCGCCAGCAGCTTGGCCGGGACAGGTGGCTACACCTTC. Filled out from reference TRBV5-1 and TRBJ1-2, the complete variable domain reads KAGVTQTPRYLIKTRGQQVTLSCSPISGHRSVSWYQQTPGQGLQFLFEYFSETQRNKGNFPGRFSGRQFSNSRSEMNVSTLELGDSALYLCASSLAGTGGYTFGSGTRLTVV.

This clonotype was found many times. The chain links TRBV3-1 to TRBJ1-2, with a weak D call TRBD1 (5 bases). Germline-derived CDR1 and CDR2 are LGHDT and YNNKEL (reference sequence). The CDR3 has 13 amino acids. The V end was cut by 4 bases, the J end by 5 bases, with 11 bases between. CDR3 DNA: TGTGCCAGCAGCCCCCGACAGTCATATGGCTACACCTTC. Its protein is CASSPRQSYGYTF.